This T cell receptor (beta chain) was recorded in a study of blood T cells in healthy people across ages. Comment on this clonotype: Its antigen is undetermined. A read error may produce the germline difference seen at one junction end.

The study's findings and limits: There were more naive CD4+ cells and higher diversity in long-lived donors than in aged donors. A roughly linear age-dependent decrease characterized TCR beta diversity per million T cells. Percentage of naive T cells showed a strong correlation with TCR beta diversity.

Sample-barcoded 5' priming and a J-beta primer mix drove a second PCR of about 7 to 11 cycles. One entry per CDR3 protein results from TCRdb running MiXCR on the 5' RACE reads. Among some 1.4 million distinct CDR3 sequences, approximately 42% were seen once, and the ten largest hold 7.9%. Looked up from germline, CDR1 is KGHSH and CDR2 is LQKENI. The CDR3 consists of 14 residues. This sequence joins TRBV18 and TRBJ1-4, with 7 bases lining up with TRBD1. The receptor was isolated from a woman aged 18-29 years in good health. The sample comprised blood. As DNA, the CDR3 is TGTGCCAGCGCACCACCGGGACAGAGGGAAAAACTGTTTTTT. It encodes CASAPPGQREKLFF.